This T cell receptor beta chain stems from a study of blood T cell repertoires in COVID-19 (dated by TCRdb to the early 2020s). Concerning the study at large: Samples covering the acute and convalescent phases of COVID-19 were provided by collaborators in the United States, Italy and Spain. The prospective study material was composed of cDNA or gDNA derived from T cells, B-cell-depleted T cells, or PBMCs. The dataset comprised deeply sampled blood TCRbeta repertoires from subjects exposed to, actively infected with, or recovered from COVID-19. The repertoires were made available in a free public database intended to serve as a resource for research on the immune response to SARS-CoV-2. Samples came from the ongoing ImmuneRACE study (first 160 participants) plus 1,254 subjects from 6 global collaborators. A de-identified subject ID, COVID-19 status, age in years and sex were almost always included in the sample metadata. HLA class I and class II types, where available, came from metadata supplied by the sample provider rather than from assay-based typing. General study outcomes and caveats: How much clinical and demographic metadata was included differed by source and by participant, and the metadata was provided uncurated.

As regards this clone: The antigen it recognizes is unknown. No qualities accompany the bases; no much larger clone lies one base away.

From a lookup of the germline V gene, CDR1 and CDR2 are MRHNA and SNTAGT. Taken from cysteine to phenylalanine, the CDR3 has 14 residues. Only CDR3 DNA remains: 42 bases, in frame from the first base. V gives up 0 bases and J gives up 4 bases, and the segment between their germline ends measures 9 bases. TCRbeta CDR3 regions were amplified from genomic DNA by means of the immunoSEQ Assay, a bias-controlled multiplex PCR. The study's own analysis went as follows. Within the assay, amplification of reference gene primers was used to estimate how many nucleated cells each sample contained. Sequence reads were collapsed and filtered to measure the absolute abundance of every unique TCRbeta CDR3 rearrangement. For each sample, productive Simpson clonality was calculated as the square root of Simpson's diversity index over productive rearrangements. TCRdb limited this immuneACCESS table to in-frame rearrangements with V and J called. A share of clones is missing; checked studies link under half to unresolved V genes, and the rest is unexplained. The V and J calls and clone size were taken over from that table, and D and trimming were inferred from the DNA. Here the sample has nearly 200,000 clones; 84% occur a single time. The ten largest clones capture around 7% of the sample.

Participants in the prospective study were enrolled through a virtual design, were aged roughly 18 to 95 years, and lived in roughly 24 United States geographic areas. In the prospective study, cohorts were assigned on the basis of participant-reported clinical history obtained from a screening survey and a study questionnaire. Recovered participants in ImmuneRACE Cohort 3 were defined as having two consecutive negative NP/OP PCR tests, clearance from a healthcare professional, or resolution of symptoms. In the prospective study, whole blood, serum and a nasopharyngeal or oropharyngeal swab were collected from each participant by mobile phlebotomists. Prospective study participants could optionally give additional blood draws and questionnaires over an approximately two-month period. Prospective study blood samples were shipped either frozen or at room temperature before DNA extraction.

The chain uses TRBV6-4 and TRBJ1-2, with TRBD1 as a weak D call on 6 bases. The specimen sequenced was PBMCs or T cells enriched from blood (not recorded which). The clonotype originates from a middle-aged man who had recovered from COVID-19. DNA sequence: TGTGCCAGCAGTGACTCCTCAGGGGCCTATGGCTACACCTTC. Translation gives CASSDSSGAYGYTF.